What follows is one T cell receptor (beta chain) and its context. What it binds is unknown. The TCR beta CDR3 regions underwent amplification from RNA transcripts. First-round RT-PCR employed HTBI primers, with a second-round multiplex PCR after it. TCRdb re-called the multiplex PCR reads through MiXCR, storing one row per CDR3 protein. The repertoire holds 350,000 or so distinct CDR3 sequences, with 15% to 20% as singletons. This specimen belongs to a study of Graves' ophthalmopathy and Graves' hyperthyroidism. Background on the study: Prior to any treatment, peripheral blood was collected at the time of initial diagnosis. The study's findings and limits: Sensitivity of roughly 88% and specificity of approximately 76% were achieved when a 13-signature model separated ophthalmopathy from stable hyperthyroidism. The model flagged ophthalmopathy progression at roughly 71% sensitivity and roughly 72% specificity.

The CDR3 has 11 amino acids. Germline values: CDR1 DFQATT, CDR2 SNEGSKA (reference sequence). V dropped 2 bases and J dropped 8 bases, with 9 bases sitting between them. Pregnancy or lactation, uncontrolled infections and other autoimmune diseases were grounds for excluding patients. The sample comprised peripheral blood. This rearrangement joins TRBV20-1 to TRBJ1-2, with D unclear. The sequence derives from an adult man with Graves' ophthalmopathy. This CDR3 reads CSARSRAGYTF. The CDR3 bases are TGCAGTGCTAGATCTAGGGCCGGCTACACCTTC.